Listed below are T cell receptor beta chains from one sample, sequenced in a study of identical twins. TCRdb recomputed calls from the 5' RACE reads with MiXCR, one row per CDR3 protein. The sample has under 350,000 distinct CDR3 sequences, around 9.7% seen once. These same data were also listed under a study on yellow fever vaccine responses in identical twins.

Source material: CD8+ T cells sorted from blood. The receptor source for this set is a woman younger than 30 in good health. CDR3s include the opening cysteine and the closing phenylalanine or tryptophan. A D gene is named only where the DNA matches it firmly. Rows give clone size only sometimes, using once, few, many, or a class for an expanded clone.

d_gene: TRBD2; abundance: few; v_gene: TRBV7-8; j_gene: TRBJ2-7; CDR3aa: CASSSRFGTSRVEQYF; CDR3nt: TGTGCCAGCAGCTCAAGATTCGGGACTAGTCGGGTCGAGCAGTACTTC
d_gene: .; abundance: many; v_gene: TRBV4-1; j_gene: TRBJ2-7; CDR3aa: CASSHPGGSYEQYF; CDR3nt: TGCGCCAGCAGCCACCCAGGGGGGTCCTACGAGCAGTACTTC
d_gene: .; abundance: .; v_gene: TRBV20-1; j_gene: TRBJ2-7; CDR3aa: CSASLFYGTYEQYF; CDR3nt: TGCAGTGCTAGCCTATTTTACGGTACCTACGAGCAGTACTTC
d_gene: .; abundance: .; v_gene: TRBV12-3/TRBV12-4; j_gene: TRBJ1-1; CDR3aa: CASSIGLNTEAFF; CDR3nt: TGTGCCAGCAGTATAGGGCTTAACACTGAAGCTTTCTTT
d_gene: TRBD2; abundance: few; v_gene: TRBV6-2/TRBV6-3; j_gene: TRBJ2-1; CDR3aa: CASRGTSTNNEQFF; CDR3nt: TGTGCCAGCAGGGGGACTAGCACGAACAATGAGCAGTTCTTC
d_gene: .; abundance: .; v_gene: TRBV7-9; j_gene: TRBJ2-7; CDR3aa: CASWQGYEQYF; CDR3nt: TGTGCCAGCTGGCAGGGGTACGAGCAGTACTTC
d_gene: .; abundance: many; v_gene: TRBV7-9; j_gene: TRBJ2-7; CDR3aa: CASSITRRGHYEQYF; CDR3nt: TGTGCCAGCAGTATAACCCGACGGGGGCACTACGAGCAGTACTTC
d_gene: TRBD2; abundance: .; v_gene: TRBV5-4; j_gene: TRBJ2-1; CDR3aa: CASSLRREMFQRGDEQFF; CDR3nt: TGTGCCAGCAGCTTGCGGCGGGAGATGTTTCAGCGCGGCGATGAGCAGTTCTTC
d_gene: .; abundance: few; v_gene: TRBV7-9; j_gene: TRBJ2-1; CDR3aa: CASSAQGGNNEQFF; CDR3nt: TGTGCCAGCAGCGCCCAGGGGGGGAACAATGAGCAGTTCTTC
d_gene: TRBD2; abundance: .; v_gene: TRBV20-1; j_gene: TRBJ2-1; CDR3aa: CSASPRRGTFFGEQFF; CDR3nt: TGCAGTGCATCGCCGAGGCGGGGGACTTTTTTTGGTGAGCAGTTCTTC